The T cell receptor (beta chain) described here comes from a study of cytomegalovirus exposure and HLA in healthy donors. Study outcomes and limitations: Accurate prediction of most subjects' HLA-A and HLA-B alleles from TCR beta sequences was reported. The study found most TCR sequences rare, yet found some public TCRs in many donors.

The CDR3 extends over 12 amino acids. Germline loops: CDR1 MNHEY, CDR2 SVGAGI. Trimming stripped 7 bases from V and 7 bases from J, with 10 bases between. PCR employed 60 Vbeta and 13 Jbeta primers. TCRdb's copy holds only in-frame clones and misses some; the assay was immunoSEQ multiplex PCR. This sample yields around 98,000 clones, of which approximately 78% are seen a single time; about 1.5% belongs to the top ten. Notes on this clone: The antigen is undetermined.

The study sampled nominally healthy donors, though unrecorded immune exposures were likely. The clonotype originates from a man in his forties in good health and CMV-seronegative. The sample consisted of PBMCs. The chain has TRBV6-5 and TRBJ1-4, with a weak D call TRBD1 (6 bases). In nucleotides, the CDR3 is TGTGCCAGCAAGGACAGTCTTGAAAAACTGTTTTTT. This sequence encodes CASKDSLEKLFF.